This section outlines one T cell receptor (beta chain) sequence together with its context. As yet, its antigen is unknown. CDR1 is DFQATT, CDR2 SNEGSKA, per germline (reference sequence). The CDR3 has 14 residues. Trimming shortened V by 5 bases and J by 7 bases, and 15 bases separated the two germline ends. Reverse transcription used roughly 0.5 to 1 ug RNA and random hexamers. Across 54 Vbeta and 13 Jbeta, immunoSEQ multiplex PCR amplified TCR beta CDR3. TCRdb ran MiXCR on the immunoSEQ multiplex PCR reads and lists one entry per CDR3 protein. The data contain about 94,000 distinct CDR3 sequences, around 94% of them singletons. This sample is drawn from a study of CD8 T cells in Susac syndrome. Across the study: At the time their blood was drawn, patients with Susac syndrome were either therapy-naive, on corticosteroids (with some of them also receiving intravenous immunoglobulin), or on intravenous immunoglobulin alone.

Study-wide points: In Susac syndrome, the CD4+ T cell repertoires did not show clonal expansion.

FACS was used to enrich TEMRA cells, whereas the CD8+ and CD4+ T cells were obtained by negative isolation. The sample was CD4+ T cells from PBMCs. This sequence joins TRBV20-1 and TRBJ1-6; D perhaps matches TRBD1 (6 bases). The receptor was derived from a human donor with Susac syndrome. In DNA form, the CDR3 reads TGCAGTGCTGCCCCCGGGACACAGAATTCACCCCTCCACTTT. Translated, it gives CSAAPGTQNSPLHF.